This T cell receptor (beta chain) was found in a study of T cell responses to AZD1222 COVID-19 vaccine. Study overall: The study pooled second doses at about 4 or about 12 weeks. Broader study findings: Nearly half of spike-specific TCRs reportedly target unmutated variant regions. In all cases, repertoires were sampled only after the peak T cell response. Clonal diversity was possibly underestimated, and white British individuals and females predominated among donors.

The junction had 4 bases not matched to a gene; V was cut back by 6 bases and J by 3 bases. Per the germline V gene, CDR1 is LNHDA and CDR2 is SQIVND (reference sequence). CDR3 length: 13 amino acids. Sequencing used immunoSEQ multiplex PCR; TCRdb keeps in-frame clones, though not all of them. The repertoire has approximately 79,000 clones, 88% of them found once; the top ten carry about 16%. In the case of this clone: The target antigen is unknown.

Sequenced here: peripheral blood, sampled on day 0 of AZD1222 vaccination. V gene TRBV19 combines with J gene TRBJ2-7; 8 nucleotides match TRBD2. The clonotype originates from an adult in good health. The CDR3 DNA is TGTGCCAGTAGACTAGCGGAACGCTACGAGCAGTACTTC. Encoded protein: CASRLAERYEQYF. The complete variable domain, with remaining parts taken from reference TRBV19 and TRBJ2-7, reads DGGITQSPKYLFRKEGQNVTLSCEQNLNHDAMYWYRQDPGQGLRLIYYSQIVNDFQKGDIAEGYSVSREKKESFPLTVTSAQKNPTAFYLCASRLAERYEQYFGPGTRLTVT.